This section outlines one TCR beta chain sequence together with its context. The antigen is not known. CDR1 MNHEY and CDR2 SVGAGI come from the germline V gene. Germline trimming cut 4 bases from V and 6 bases from J; bases unmatched to any gene: 9. CDR3 length: 14 amino acids. The record originates from a study of Ad26.COV2.S vaccination and SARS-CoV-2 variants. About the study: Recipients of Ad26.COV2.S got it intramuscularly, once or twice 56 days apart.

Treatment in this sample: roughly 18 received Ad26.COV2.S at low or high dose, single or two shots; several received placebo; per-sample allocation not given. Samples analyzed were those drawn on day 63 after the first vaccine or placebo injection. Overall study results and limits: Total T cell responses, in the TCR breadth and depth analyses, may have been underestimated.

The method was immunoSEQ multiplex PCR; TCRdb's version includes in-frame clones alone and lacks a portion of them. The sample lists about 320,000 clones; almost 90% were seen once. The receptor was isolated from a person between 18 and 65 years old who received the Ad26.COV2.S COVID-19 vaccine or a placebo. The sample was peripheral blood, taken in a trial of Ad26.COV2.S vaccine versus placebo. The rearrangement links TRBV6-5 to TRBJ2-7, with TRBD1 identical over 7 bases. The CDR3 DNA is TGTGCCAGCAGTTCCCCGGGACAGCGGCGCGAGCAGTACTTC. It encodes CASSSPGQRREQYF.